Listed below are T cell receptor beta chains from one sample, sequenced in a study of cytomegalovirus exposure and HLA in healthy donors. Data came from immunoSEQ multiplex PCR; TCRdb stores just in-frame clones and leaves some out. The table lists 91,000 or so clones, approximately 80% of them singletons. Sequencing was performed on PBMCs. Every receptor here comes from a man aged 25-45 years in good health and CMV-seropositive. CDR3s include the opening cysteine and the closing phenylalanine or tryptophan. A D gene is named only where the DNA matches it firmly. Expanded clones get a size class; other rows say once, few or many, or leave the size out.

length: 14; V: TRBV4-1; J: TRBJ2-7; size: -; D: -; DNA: TGCGCCAGCAGCCGCCGGGATTTGGGCTACGAGCAGTACTTC; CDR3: CASSRRDLGYEQYF
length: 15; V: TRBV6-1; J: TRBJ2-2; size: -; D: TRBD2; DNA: TGTGCCAGCAGGAACGGGGGGTTTAACACCGGGGAGCTGTTTTTT; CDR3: CASRNGGFNTGELFF
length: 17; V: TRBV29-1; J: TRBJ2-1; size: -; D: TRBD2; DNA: TGCAGCGTTGACGAGGGAATCGCGGGAGGGGGTAATAATGAGCAGTTCTTC; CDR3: CSVDEGIAGGGNNEQFF
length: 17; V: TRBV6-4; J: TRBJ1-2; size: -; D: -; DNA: TGTGCCAGCAGAAGGGGTATTCGCGTGTTCCGCTCCTATGGCTACACCTTC; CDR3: CASRRGIRVFRSYGYTF
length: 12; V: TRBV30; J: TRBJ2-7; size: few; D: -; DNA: TGTGCCTGGGGACCGACCGGGGGCGAGCAGTACTTC; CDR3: CAWGPTGGEQYF
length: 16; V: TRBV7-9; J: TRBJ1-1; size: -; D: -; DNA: TGTTCCAGCAGCCCGCCGGAAGGCAGGGTTGGCACTGAAGCTTTCTTT; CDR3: CSSSPPEGRVGTEAFF
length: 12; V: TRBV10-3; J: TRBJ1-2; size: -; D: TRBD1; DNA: TGTGCCATCAGGAAAGGGGACAGTGGCTACACCTTC; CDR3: CAIRKGDSGYTF
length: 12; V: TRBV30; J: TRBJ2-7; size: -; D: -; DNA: TGTGCCTCCACTGGGGCAGCCTACGAGCAGTACTTC; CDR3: CASTGAAYEQYF
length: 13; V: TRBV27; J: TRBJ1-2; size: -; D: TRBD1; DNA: TGTGCCAGCAGCGCTCCAGGGGGCTATGGCTACACCTTC; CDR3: CASSAPGGYGYTF
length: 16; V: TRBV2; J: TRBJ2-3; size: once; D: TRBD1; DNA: TGTGCCAGCAGTGAAGACGGGACAGGGCTGCGGAATACGCAGTATTTT; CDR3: CASSEDGTGLRNTQYF
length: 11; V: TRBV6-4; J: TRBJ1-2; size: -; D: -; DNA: TGTGCCAGTAGAGAAGAGTATGGCTACACCTTC; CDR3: CASREEYGYTF
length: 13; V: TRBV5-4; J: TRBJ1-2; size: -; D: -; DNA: TGTGCCAGCAGCACAACAGGACTATATGGCTACACCTTC; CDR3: CASSTTGLYGYTF
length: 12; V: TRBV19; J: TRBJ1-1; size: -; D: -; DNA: TGTGCCAGTAGTACGGGGAACACTGAAGCTTTCTTT; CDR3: CASSTGNTEAFF
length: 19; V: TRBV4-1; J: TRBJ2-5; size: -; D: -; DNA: TGCGCCAGCAGCCGACACCACGCACGGGACTCACCGAACGGGGGGACCCAGTACTTC; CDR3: CASSRHHARDSPNGGTQYF
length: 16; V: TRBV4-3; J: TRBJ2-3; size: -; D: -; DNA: TGCGCCAGCAGCCAAGACATCGGGTCTTACACAGATACGCAGTATTTT; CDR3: CASSQDIGSYTDTQYF
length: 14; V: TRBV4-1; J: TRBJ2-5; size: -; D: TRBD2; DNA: TGCGCCAGCAGCCCTGGGGGGGTAAAAGAGACCCAGTACTTC; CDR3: CASSPGGVKETQYF
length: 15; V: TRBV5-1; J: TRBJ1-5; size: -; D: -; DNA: TGCGCCAGCAGCCGGGCGATAGGGGGTAATCAGCCCCAGCATTTT; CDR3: CASSRAIGGNQPQHF
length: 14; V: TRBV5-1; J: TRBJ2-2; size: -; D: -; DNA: TGCGCCAGCAGCTTGTCGCAGTCCACCGGGGAGCTGTTTTTT; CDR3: CASSLSQSTGELFF
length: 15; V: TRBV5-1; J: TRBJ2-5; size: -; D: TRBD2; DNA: TGCGCCAGCAGCTTGGGACACCCGGGGGGGGAGACCCAGTACTTC; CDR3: CASSLGHPGGETQYF
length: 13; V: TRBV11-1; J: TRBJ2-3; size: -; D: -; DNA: TGTGCCAGCAGCCGTCCTAGCGCAGATACGCAGTATTTT; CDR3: CASSRPSADTQYF
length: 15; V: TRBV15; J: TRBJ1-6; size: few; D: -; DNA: TGTGCCACCAGCAGAGATCGGGCTAGGGGTTCACCCCTCCACTTT; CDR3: CATSRDRARGSPLHF
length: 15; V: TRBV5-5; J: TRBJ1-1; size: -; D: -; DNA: TGTGCCAGCAGCCAAGAGGTCCAGGGCTACACTGAAGCTTTCTTT; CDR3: CASSQEVQGYTEAFF
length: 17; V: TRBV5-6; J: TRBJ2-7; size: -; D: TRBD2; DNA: TGTGCCAGCAGCCCCAGGGGGAGACTAGCGGACCCTTACGAGCAGTACTTC; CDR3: CASSPRGRLADPYEQYF
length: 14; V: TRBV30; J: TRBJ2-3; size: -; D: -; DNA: TGTGCCTGGAGTACCGGGTGGTCCACAGATACGCAGTATTTT; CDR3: CAWSTGWSTDTQYF
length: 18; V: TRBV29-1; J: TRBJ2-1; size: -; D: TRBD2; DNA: TGCAGCGTTGAAAGTCGGGGAACTAGCGGGAGTGATTACAATGAGCAGTTCTTC; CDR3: CSVESRGTSGSDYNEQFF
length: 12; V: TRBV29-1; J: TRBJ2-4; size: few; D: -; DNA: TGCAGCGCCCACGGAGGGGCGAACATTCAGTACTTC; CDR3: CSAHGGANIQYF
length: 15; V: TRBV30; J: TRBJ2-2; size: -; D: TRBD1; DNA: TGTGCCTTACTGAGGGACAGGGGCGCCACCGGGGAGCTGTTTTTT; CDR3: CALLRDRGATGELFF